Below, 32 T cell receptor beta chains from the same sample are listed, as sequenced in a study of CD8 T cells in Susac syndrome. With random hexamers, reverse transcription was performed on roughly 0.5 to 1 ug of RNA. TCRdb re-analysed the immunoSEQ multiplex PCR reads in MiXCR, keeping a single row per CDR3 protein. This sample has some 300,000 distinct CDR3 sequences; 70% to 90% occur once, and the top ten carry approximately 0.18%. The specimen was CD8+ T cells from PBMCs. Source of these receptors: a human donor with multiple sclerosis.

The chain joins TRBV12-3 or TRBV12-4 to TRBJ2-3, with 8 bases that match TRBD1. J was trimmed by 3 bases and V by 2 bases; bases with no gene match: 4. The CDR3 is 15 amino acids. The CDR3 DNA sequence: TGTGCCAGCAGTTTATGGACAGGGAAAACAGATACGCAGTATTTT. This codes for CASSLWTGKTDTQYF.

V and J are TRBV15 and TRBJ1-1; D remains unclear. V shed 5 bases and J shed 1 base, with 11 bases lying between them. This CDR3 is built from 14 residues. Germline V gene data show CDR1 as LNHNV and CDR2 as YYDKDF (reference sequence). The DNA of the CDR3 is TGTGCCACCAGCCCCCCGGTTACGAACACTGAAGCTTTCTTT. Its protein product is CATSPPVTNTEAFF.

The chain employs TRBV9 and TRBJ2-1; TRBD2 matches 8 bases. Unmatched junction bases numbered 4, after V lost 0 bases and J lost 5 bases. The CDR3 has 15 residues. Germline V lookup: CDR1 SGDLS, CDR2 YYNGEE. The DNA for the CDR3 is TGTGCCAGCAGCGTAGCGGGGGGGTTGGACAATGAGCAGTTCTTC. This codes for CASSVAGGLDNEQFF.

The V call is TRBV4-3, the J call TRBJ2-2; 13 bases align to TRBD2. CDR1 LGHNA and CDR2 YSLEER come from the germline V gene. The CDR3 spans 19 residues. V shed 3 bases and J 6 bases; nucleotides not matched to a gene: 13. The CDR3 spells CASSHPESGLAGVAGELFF. Written as DNA, the CDR3 is TGCGCCAGCAGCCACCCGGAGAGTGGACTAGCGGGAGTTGCCGGGGAGCTGTTTTTT.

In nucleotides, the CDR3 is TGCAGTGCCAGTGGCCCCTCAGGGTTTTACGAGCAGTACTTC. Its translation: CSASGPSGFYEQYF. The chain has TRBV20-1 and TRBJ2-7; D perhaps matches TRBD1 (5 bases). Germline-derived CDR1 and CDR2 are DFQATT and SNEGSKA (reference sequence). With 6 bases removed from V and 4 bases from J, the gap between germline ends came to 19 bases. The CDR3 consists of 14 residues.

The V and J genes are TRBV5-4 and TRBJ2-3; no reliable D call. V lost 4 bases and J 0 bases, leaving 12 bases between the germline ends. Germline V gene lookup returns CDR1 SGHNT and CDR2 YYREEE (reference sequence). The CDR3 covers 15 residues. CDR3 sequence (DNA): TGTGCCAGCAGCCCCCTACGAGCTAGCACAGATACGCAGTATTTT. Its protein product is CASSPLRASTDTQYF.

CDR3 sequence reads: CASSLGVAGVETQYF. Here the CDR3 DNA reads TGTGCCAGCAGTCTTGGGGTAGCGGGGGTCGAGACCCAGTACTTC. V usage is TRBV27 and J usage is TRBJ2-5; 9 nucleotides align to TRBD2. Germline CDR1 reads MNHEY; CDR2 reads SMNVEV (reference sequence). The CDR3 contains 15 residues. Trimming cost V 5 bases and J 5 bases; bases outside gene matches: 9.

The genes are TRBV20-1 and TRBJ2-2; D is undetermined. The V end lost 7 bases, the J end lost 0 bases, and 9 bases lay between the germline ends. Germline values: CDR1 DFQATT, CDR2 SNEGSKA (reference sequence). The CDR3 extends over 13 amino acids. Written as DNA, the CDR3 is TGCAGTGTACGGGCCTCGAACACCGGGGAGCTGTTTTTT. Its translation is CSVRASNTGELFF.

This clonotype was found a few times. The rearrangement uses TRBV12-3 or TRBV12-4 and TRBJ2-7; tentative D call: TRBD1 (6 bases). V lost 6 bases to trimming and J lost 2 bases, with 20 bases between them. This CDR3 has 16 residues. The CDR3 coding sequence is TGTGCCAGCAGCCCTTCGTCCGGGACAAGAGCCTACGAGCAGTACTTC. Protein: CASSPSSGTRAYEQYF.

V usage is TRBV27 and J usage is TRBJ2-7; 12 bases align to TRBD2. Unmatched junction bases numbered 8, after V lost 6 bases and J lost 2 bases. The germline V gene encodes CDR1 MNHEY and CDR2 SMNVEV (reference sequence). The CDR3 covers 16 residues. In nucleotides, the CDR3 is TGTGCCAGCAGCCCCGCTAGCGGGAGGGCAACCTACGAGCAGTACTTC. Its protein product is CASSPASGRATYEQYF.

The chain has TRBV20-1 and TRBJ2-1, with a tentative D call TRBD1 (5 bases). The CDR3 covers 16 residues. V gave up 5 bases and J gave up 5 bases, with 22 bases separating them. Germline CDR1 and CDR2: DFQATT and SNEGSKA (reference sequence). The chain's CDR3 is CSAGPPRDSPHNEQFF. The CDR3 region has the DNA TGCAGTGCTGGCCCCCCTCGAGACAGCCCCCACAATGAGCAGTTCTTC.

The V call is TRBV27, the J call TRBJ2-1; TRBD2 is a possible D gene (5 bases). The CDR3 runs to 20 residues. Germline loops: CDR1 MNHEY, CDR2 SMNVEV (reference sequence). Trimming pared 2 bases from V and 0 bases from J, leaving 23 bases between. The chain's CDR3 is CASSLLGFYASGDSYNEQFF. The CDR3 DNA reads as TGTGCCAGCAGTTTACTAGGTTTTTATGCGAGCGGAGACTCCTACAATGAGCAGTTCTTC.

This clonotype was observed a handful of times. The chain combines TRBV18 with TRBJ2-7, with no clear D. The CDR3 runs 10 residues. V shed 8 bases and J shed 2 bases, with 4 bases lying between them. The V gene's germline CDR1 is KGHSH and CDR2 LQKENI. The CDR3 region is CASTTYEQYF. The CDR3 DNA is TGTGCCAGCACCACCTACGAGCAGTACTTC.

There are a few counts of this clonotype. The rearrangement uses TRBV12-3 or TRBV12-4 and TRBJ2-5; 7 nucleotides agree with TRBD2. Trimming removed 5 bases from V and 2 bases from J; junction bases left unmatched: 5. This CDR3 has 14 residues. DNA of the CDR3: TGTGCCAGCAGTAGTACCGGGGGGCAAGAGACCCAGTACTTC. Translating it yields CASSSTGGQETQYF.

The rearrangement uses TRBV27 and TRBJ2-7, with 11 bases that match TRBD2. V lost 5 bases, J lost 3 bases, and 6 bases stayed unmatched. CDR1 is MNHEY and CDR2 is SMNVEV in the germline V gene (reference sequence). The CDR3 is 15 amino acids. The CDR3, as DNA: TGTGCCAGCAGTCCTGGGACTAGCGGCTTCTACGAGCAGTACTTC. Protein sequence: CASSPGTSGFYEQYF.

V gene TRBV4-1 combines with J gene TRBJ1-1, with D unresolved. V lost 3 bases, J lost 2 bases, and 13 bases lay in between. The length of the CDR3 is 15 residues. Germline V gene lookup returns CDR1 MGHRA and CDR2 YSYEKL. The CDR3 DNA follows: TGCGCCAGCAGCCAGATGATGACGGAAAACACTGAAGCTTTCTTT. Encoded protein: CASSQMMTENTEAFF.

The chain has TRBV7-3 and TRBJ2-5; D is unclear. Trimming pared 4 bases from V and 3 bases from J, leaving 9 bases between. Looked up from germline, CDR1 is SGHTA and CDR2 is FQGTGA. CDR3 length: 13 residues. The CDR3 region is CASSSPPEETQYF. CDR3 bases: TGTGCCAGCAGCTCACCCCCCGAAGAGACCCAGTACTTC.

The DNA for the CDR3 is TGTGCCAGCAGCCCACCTCGACAGGGCCCGAACACCGGGGAGCTGTTTTTT. It encodes CASSPPRQGPNTGELFF. The V call is TRBV11-2, the J call TRBJ2-2; the match to TRBD1 covers 7 bases. The germline V gene encodes CDR1 SGHAT and CDR2 FQNNGV. The CDR3 runs 17 residues. Losses at the gene ends were 5 bases for V and 0 bases for J; bases not matched to a gene: 9.

The DNA of the CDR3 is TGTGCCAGCAGCCATCTCACTAGCGTCAACACCGGGGAGCTGTTTTTT. Translation: CASSHLTSVNTGELFF. The gene calls are TRBV13 and TRBJ2-2; 7 bases agree with TRBD2. The CDR3 has 16 residues. With 5 bases clipped from V and 2 bases from J, the junction kept 8 bases outside the gene matches. Germline-derived CDR1 and CDR2 are PRHDT and FYEKMQ (reference sequence).

This chain connects TRBV4-1 to TRBJ2-5; 10 nucleotides agree with TRBD1. The V gene end was trimmed by 4 bases and the J gene end by 5 bases; junction bases not matched to a gene: 7. The CDR3 extends over 15 amino acids. Germline loops: CDR1 MGHRA, CDR2 YSYEKL. The CDR3 sequence is CASSRGTGVQETQYF. The CDR3 nucleotides are TGCGCCAGCAGCCGCGGGACAGGGGTACAGGAGACCCAGTACTTC.

The chain employs TRBV20-1 and TRBJ2-1; 7 bases are a match to TRBD2. V shed 0 bases and J 7 bases; nucleotides not matched to a gene: 12. Germline assignment: CDR1 DFQATT and CDR2 SNEGSKA (reference sequence). The CDR3 sequence is 16 residues long. The CDR3 nucleotides are TGCAGTGCTAGAGATACTAGCGCCAACCCGGGAAATGAGCAGTTCTTC. As protein: CSARDTSANPGNEQFF.

The chain carries TRBV9 and TRBJ2-7; D is unresolved. V shed 2 bases and J shed 7 bases, with 13 bases lying between them. CDR3 size: 13 residues. Germline assignment: CDR1 SGDLS and CDR2 YYNGEE. For the CDR3, the DNA is TGTGCCAGCAGCGTTTCTTTACTCGGGGAGCAGTACTTC. As protein: CASSVSLLGEQYF.

The chain joins TRBV20-1 to TRBJ2-1; 9 bases match TRBD2. Germline trimming cut 1 base from V and 9 bases from J; bases unmatched to any gene: 16. CDR1 and CDR2 (germline): DFQATT, SNEGSKA (reference sequence). CDR3 length: 17 amino acids. This CDR3 is CSARVREAGGGLSEQFF. The CDR3 coding sequence is TGCAGTGCTAGAGTGAGAGAAGCGGGAGGCGGATTGAGTGAGCAGTTCTTC.

V gene TRBV30 combines with J gene TRBJ1-1; D unclear. This CDR3 contains 12 residues. Per the germline V gene, CDR1 is GTSNPN and CDR2 is SVGIG (reference sequence). V dropped 3 bases and J dropped 5 bases, with 10 bases sitting between them. In DNA form, the CDR3 reads TGTGCCTGGAGCACGATAGGAACTGAAGCTTTCTTT. Protein: CAWSTIGTEAFF.

The V gene is TRBV6-5, the J gene TRBJ1-1, with 7 bases that match TRBD1. This CDR3 contains 14 residues. Losses at the gene ends were 2 bases for V and 4 bases for J; bases not matched to a gene: 4. Germline-derived CDR1 and CDR2 are MNHEY and SVGAGI. The DNA of the CDR3 is TGTGCCAGCAGTTACGGGACAGTCGCCACTGAAGCTTTCTTT. Amino acid sequence: CASSYGTVATEAFF.

The chain links TRBV9 to TRBJ2-7; 12 positions match TRBD1. Germline V lookup: CDR1 SGDLS, CDR2 YYNGEE. The CDR3 runs to 15 residues. Unmatched junction bases numbered 3, after V lost 3 bases and J lost 2 bases. The CDR3 nucleotides read TGTGCCAGCAGCGCTGGGACAGGGGGCCCCTACGAGCAGTACTTC. Translating it yields CASSAGTGGPYEQYF.

The gene calls are TRBV11-3 and TRBJ2-1; 10 bases map to TRBD1. The CDR3 has 15 amino acids. Germline assignment: CDR1 SGHNT and CDR2 YENEEA. The junction had 4 bases not matched to a gene; V was cut back by 3 bases and J by 5 bases. CDR3 in DNA: TGTGCCAGCAGCTTGGTAGGGACAGGGGACAATGAGCAGTTCTTC. Residues: CASSLVGTGDNEQFF.

The chain joins TRBV5-5 to TRBJ2-1; D is uncertain. The germline CDR1 and CDR2 sequences are SGHKS and YYEKEE (reference sequence). The germline V and J ends were trimmed by 3 bases and 3 bases, with 13 bases remaining between them. The CDR3 runs to 15 residues. The DNA for the CDR3 is TGTGCCAGCAGCTCGAGTTGGACCCTCTACAATGAGCAGTTCTTC. This encodes CASSSSWTLYNEQFF.

The chain employs TRBV4-2 and TRBJ2-7; the match to TRBD1 covers 8 bases. Germline V gene sequence: CDR1 LGHNA, CDR2 YNFKEQ. With V trimmed by 0 bases and J by 8 bases, 6 bases remained unmatched. This CDR3 has 14 residues. The CDR3 DNA is TGTGCCAGCAGCCAAGAACAGGGGGATAGTAAGCAGTACTTC. Its translation is CASSQEQGDSKQYF.

This chain joins TRBV27 and TRBJ2-5, with 8 bases that match TRBD1. Trimming took 3 bases from V and 2 from J; bases not matched to a gene: 5. The germline V gene encodes CDR1 MNHEY and CDR2 SMNVEV (reference sequence). The CDR3 loop spans 15 amino acids. The CDR3 DNA is TGTGCCAGCAGTTTGGCGGGACAGGCGCAAGAGACCCAGTACTTC. Translated, it gives CASSLAGQAQETQYF.

The genes are TRBV13 and TRBJ2-1; 13 nucleotides line up with TRBD2. Looked up from germline, CDR1 is PRHDT and CDR2 is FYEKMQ (reference sequence). The CDR3 is 16 amino acids. The V gene end was trimmed by 6 bases and the J gene end by 4 bases; junction bases not matched to a gene: 6. CDR3 DNA: TGTGCCAGCAGTCCGGAGGGACTAGCGGGATACAATGAGCAGTTCTTC. Translating gives CASSPEGLAGYNEQFF.

CDR3 DNA: TGTGCCACCCGTAGCGGGAGTTACGAGCAGTACTTC. Its translation is CATRSGSYEQYF. The chain employs TRBV28 and TRBJ2-7, with TRBD2 identical over 9 bases. Germline V lookup: CDR1 MDHEN, CDR2 SYDVKM. This CDR3 is built from 12 residues. The trim removed 10 bases at V and 4 bases at J, leaving 5 bases unmatched.